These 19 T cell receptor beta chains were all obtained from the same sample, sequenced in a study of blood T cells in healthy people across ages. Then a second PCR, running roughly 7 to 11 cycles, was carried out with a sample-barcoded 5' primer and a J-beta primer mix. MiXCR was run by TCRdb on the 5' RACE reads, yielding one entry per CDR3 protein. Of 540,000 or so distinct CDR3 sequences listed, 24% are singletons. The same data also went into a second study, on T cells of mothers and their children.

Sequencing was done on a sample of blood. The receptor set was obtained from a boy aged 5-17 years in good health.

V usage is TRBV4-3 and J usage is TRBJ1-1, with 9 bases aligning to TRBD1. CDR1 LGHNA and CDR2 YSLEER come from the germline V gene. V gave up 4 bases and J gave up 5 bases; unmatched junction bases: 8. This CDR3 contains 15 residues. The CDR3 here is CASSRGTGRGTEAFF. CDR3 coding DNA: TGCGCCAGCAGCCGAGGGACAGGGAGGGGGACTGAAGCTTTCTTT.

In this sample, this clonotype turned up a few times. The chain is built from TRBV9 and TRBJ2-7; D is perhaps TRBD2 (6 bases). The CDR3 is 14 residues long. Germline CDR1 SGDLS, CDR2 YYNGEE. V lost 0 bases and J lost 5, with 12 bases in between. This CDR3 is CASSVGRGRDEQYF. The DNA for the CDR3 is TGTGCCAGCAGCGTAGGGCGGGGCAGAGACGAGCAGTACTTC.

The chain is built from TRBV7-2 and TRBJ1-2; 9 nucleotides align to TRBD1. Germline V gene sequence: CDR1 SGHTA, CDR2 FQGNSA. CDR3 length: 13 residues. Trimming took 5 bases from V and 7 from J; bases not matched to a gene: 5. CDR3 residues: CASSVQGAGGYTF. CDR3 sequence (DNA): TGTGCCAGCAGCGTACAGGGGGCGGGTGGCTACACCTTC. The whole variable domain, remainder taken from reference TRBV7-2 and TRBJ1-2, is GAGVSQSPSNKVTEKGKDVELRCDPISGHTALYWYRQSLGQGLEFLIYFQGNSAPDKSGLPSDRFSAERTGGSVSTLTIQRTQQEDSAVYLCASSVQGAGGYTFGSGTRLTVV.

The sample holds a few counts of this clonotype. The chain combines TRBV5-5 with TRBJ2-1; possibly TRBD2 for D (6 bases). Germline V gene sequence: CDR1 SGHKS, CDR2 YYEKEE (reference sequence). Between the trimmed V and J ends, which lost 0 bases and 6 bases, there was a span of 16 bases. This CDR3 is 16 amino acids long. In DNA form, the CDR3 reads TGTGCCAGCAGCTTGGTTCTTTCGACTAGGGGCAATGAGCAGTTCTTC. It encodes CASSLVLSTRGNEQFF.

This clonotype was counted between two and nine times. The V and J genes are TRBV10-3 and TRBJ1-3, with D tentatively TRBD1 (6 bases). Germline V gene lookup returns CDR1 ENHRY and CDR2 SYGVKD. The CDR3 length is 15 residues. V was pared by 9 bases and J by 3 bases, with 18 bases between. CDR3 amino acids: CAIRPTGQFGNTIYF. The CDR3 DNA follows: TGTGCCATTCGGCCCACTGGACAGTTTGGAAACACCATATATTTT.

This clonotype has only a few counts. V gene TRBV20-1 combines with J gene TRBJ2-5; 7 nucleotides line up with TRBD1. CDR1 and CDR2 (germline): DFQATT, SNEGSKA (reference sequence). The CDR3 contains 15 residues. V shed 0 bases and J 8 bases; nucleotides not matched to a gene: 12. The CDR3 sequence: CSARDGVRAGGTQYF. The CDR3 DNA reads TGCAGTGCTAGAGACGGGGTGAGGGCAGGGGGAACCCAGTACTTC.

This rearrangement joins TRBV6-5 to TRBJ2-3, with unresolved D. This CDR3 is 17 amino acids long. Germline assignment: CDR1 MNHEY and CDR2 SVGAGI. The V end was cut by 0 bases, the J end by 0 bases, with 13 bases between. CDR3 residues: CASSYSPWGSSTDTQYF. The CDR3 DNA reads TGTGCCAGCAGTTACTCGCCTTGGGGATCTAGCACAGATACGCAGTATTTT.

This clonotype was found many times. CDR3 region: CSVGGHLNTEAFF. CDR3 DNA sequence: TGCAGCGTTGGGGGACACCTGAACACTGAAGCTTTCTTT. The rearrangement uses TRBV29-1 and TRBJ1-1, with TRBD1 as a possible D gene (6 bases). The V gene's germline CDR1 is SQVTM and CDR2 ANQGSEA. This CDR3 region has 13 residues. Trimming removed 4 bases from V and 0 bases from J, with 9 bases in between.

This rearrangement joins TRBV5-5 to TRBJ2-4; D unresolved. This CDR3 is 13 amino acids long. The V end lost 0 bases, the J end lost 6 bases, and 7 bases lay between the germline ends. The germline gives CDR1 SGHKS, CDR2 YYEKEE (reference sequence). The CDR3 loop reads CASSLEGRNIQYF. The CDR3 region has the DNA TGTGCCAGCAGCTTGGAGGGTCGAAACATTCAGTACTTC.

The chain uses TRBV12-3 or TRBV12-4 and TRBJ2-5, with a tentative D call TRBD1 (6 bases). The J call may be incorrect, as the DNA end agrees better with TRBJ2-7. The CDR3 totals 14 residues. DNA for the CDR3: TGTGCCAGCAGTTTGACAGGTGTGTCCAACGAGCAGTACTTC. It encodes CASSLTGVSNEQYF.

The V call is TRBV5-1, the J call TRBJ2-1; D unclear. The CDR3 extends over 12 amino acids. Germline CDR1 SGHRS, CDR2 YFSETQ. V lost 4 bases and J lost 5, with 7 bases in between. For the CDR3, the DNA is TGCGCCAGCAGCCGACTCGACAATGAGCAGTTCTTC. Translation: CASSRLDNEQFF.

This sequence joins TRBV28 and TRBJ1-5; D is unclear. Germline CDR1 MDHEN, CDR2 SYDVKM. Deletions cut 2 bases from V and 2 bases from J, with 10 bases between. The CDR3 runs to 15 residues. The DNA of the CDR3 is TGTGCCAGCAGTTTACGCCGAATCGGCAATCAGCCCCAGCATTTT. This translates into CASSLRRIGNQPQHF.

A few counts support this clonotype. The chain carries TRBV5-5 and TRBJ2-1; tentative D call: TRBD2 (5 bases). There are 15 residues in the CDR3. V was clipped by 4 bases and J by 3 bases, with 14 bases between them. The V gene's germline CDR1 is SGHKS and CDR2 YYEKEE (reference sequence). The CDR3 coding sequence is TGTGCCAGCAGCCACACTAGTGGTGGCTACAATGAGCAGTTCTTC. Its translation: CASSHTSGGYNEQFF. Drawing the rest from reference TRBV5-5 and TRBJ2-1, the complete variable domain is DAGVTQSPTHLIKTRGQQVTLRCSPISGHKSVSWYQQVLGQGPQFIFQYYEKEERGRGNFPDRFSARQFPNYSSELNVNALLLGDSALYLCASSHTSGGYNEQFFGPGTRLTVL.

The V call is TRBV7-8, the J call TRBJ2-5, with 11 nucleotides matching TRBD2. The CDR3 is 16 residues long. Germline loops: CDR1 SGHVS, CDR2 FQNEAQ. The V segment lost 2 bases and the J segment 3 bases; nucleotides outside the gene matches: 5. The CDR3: CASSLRLAGLKETQYF. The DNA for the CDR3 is TGTGCCAGCAGCTTACGACTAGCGGGATTGAAAGAGACCCAGTACTTC.

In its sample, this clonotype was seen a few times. The CDR3 DNA follows: TGTGCCAGCTCACCTATGACGGAAACCTTCGCGAACACCGGGGAGCTGTTTTTT. Translating gives CASSPMTETFANTGELFF. V and J are TRBV18 and TRBJ2-2; no reliable D call. The CDR3 spans 18 residues. Germline V gives CDR1 KGHSH, CDR2 LQKENI. The V and J ends lost 3 bases and 0 bases respectively, with 17 bases between them. The whole variable domain, remainder taken from reference TRBV18 and TRBJ2-2, is NAGVMQNPRHLVRRRGQEARLRCSPMKGHSHVYWYRQLPEEGLKFMVYLQKENIIDESGMPKERFSAEFPKEGPSILRIQQVVRGDSAAYFCASSPMTETFANTGELFFGEGSRLTVL.

CDR3 nucleotides: TGTGCCAGCAGTAGTCGGACAGTGAGCACAGATACGCAGTATTTT. It codes for CASSSRTVSTDTQYF. The chain is built from TRBV12-3 or TRBV12-4 and TRBJ2-3; TRBD1 is a possible D gene (6 bases). This CDR3 has 15 residues. Trimming took off 5 bases at V and 0 bases at J, with 12 bases between the two ends.

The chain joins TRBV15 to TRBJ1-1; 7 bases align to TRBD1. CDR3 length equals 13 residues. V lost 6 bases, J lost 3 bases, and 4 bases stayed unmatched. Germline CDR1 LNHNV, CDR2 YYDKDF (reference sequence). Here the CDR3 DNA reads TGTGCCACCAGTGGAGGGGGCGACACTGAAGCTTTCTTT. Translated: CATSGGGDTEAFF.

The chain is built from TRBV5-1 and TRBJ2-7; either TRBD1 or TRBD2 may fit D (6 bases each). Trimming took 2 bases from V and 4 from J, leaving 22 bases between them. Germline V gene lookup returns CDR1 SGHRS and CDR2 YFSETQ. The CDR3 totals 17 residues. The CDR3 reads CASSFLPVRGREYEQYF. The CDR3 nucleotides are TGCGCCAGCAGCTTTCTCCCTGTTCGGGGGCGGGAATACGAGCAGTACTTC. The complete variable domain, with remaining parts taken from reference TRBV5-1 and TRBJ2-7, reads KAGVTQTPRYLIKTRGQQVTLSCSPISGHRSVSWYQQTPGQGLQFLFEYFSETQRNKGNFPGRFSGRQFSNSRSEMNVSTLELGDSALYLCASSFLPVRGREYEQYFGPGTRLTVT.

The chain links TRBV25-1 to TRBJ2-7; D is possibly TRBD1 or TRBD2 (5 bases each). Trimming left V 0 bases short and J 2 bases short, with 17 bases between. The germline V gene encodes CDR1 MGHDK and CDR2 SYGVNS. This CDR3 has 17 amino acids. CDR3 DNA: TGTGCCAGCAGTGAATATGGGAGACAGACGGGGACCTACGAGCAGTACTTC. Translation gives CASSEYGRQTGTYEQYF.